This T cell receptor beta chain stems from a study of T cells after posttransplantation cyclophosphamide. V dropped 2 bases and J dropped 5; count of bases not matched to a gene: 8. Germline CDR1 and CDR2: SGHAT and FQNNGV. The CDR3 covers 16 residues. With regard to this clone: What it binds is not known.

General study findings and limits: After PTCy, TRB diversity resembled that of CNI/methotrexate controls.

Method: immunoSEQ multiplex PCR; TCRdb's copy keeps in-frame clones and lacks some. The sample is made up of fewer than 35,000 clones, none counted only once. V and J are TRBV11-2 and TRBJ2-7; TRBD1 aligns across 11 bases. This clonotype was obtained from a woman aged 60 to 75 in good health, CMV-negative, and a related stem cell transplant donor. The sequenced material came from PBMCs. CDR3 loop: CASSLPRTGGLNEQYF. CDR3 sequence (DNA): TGTGCCAGCAGCTTACCCCGGACAGGGGGCTTGAACGAGCAGTACTTC.